The 18 T cell receptor beta chains presented below share a single source sample, sequenced in a study of T-cell memory formation after mild COVID-19. TCRdb analysed the 5' RACE reads with MiXCR anew, one entry per CDR3 protein. Among roughly 610,000 distinct CDR3 sequences listed, roughly 17% were seen once. The sequenced sample consisted of PBMCs or a T cell subset sorted from them (not recorded which). All receptors derive from an adult woman who had mild COVID-19 (a few samples of this study predate the infection). Cell type and time point are not known.

The sample holds a few counts of this clonotype. The V gene is TRBV7-2, the J gene TRBJ2-1; 11 bases match TRBD2. This CDR3 spans 13 amino acids. V shed 5 bases, J shed 11 bases, and the junction held 5 bases outside the gene matches. Germline values: CDR1 SGHTA, CDR2 FQGNSA. CDR3 in amino acids: CASSPGTSGKQFF. The CDR3 DNA is TGTGCCAGCAGCCCCGGGACTAGCGGAAAGCAGTTCTTC.

The J gene is TRBJ1-5, the V gene TRBV6-5, with D possibly being TRBD1 (5 bases). The CDR3 covers 16 residues. Germline V lookup: CDR1 MNHEY, CDR2 SVGAGI. V dropped 0 bases and J dropped 5 bases, with 14 bases sitting between them. This chain's CDR3 is CASSYSAGGEDQPQHF. DNA for the CDR3: TGTGCCAGCAGTTACTCAGCCGGGGGTGAGGATCAGCCCCAGCATTTT.

A note on this clonotype: With a much larger clone just one base away, this may be a read error. The chain has TRBV7-7 and TRBJ2-1; D gene unclear. Germline CDR1 SSHAT, CDR2 FNYEAQ (reference sequence). CDR3 size: 13 residues. The CDR3 spells CASSLGCTNEQFF. The CDR3 DNA follows: TGTGCTAGCAGCTTAGGCTGTACCAATGAGCAGTTCTTC.

In its sample, this clonotype was seen a few times. The gene calls are TRBV2 and TRBJ2-2, with D hard to call. Germline V gives CDR1 SNHLY, CDR2 FYNNEI. V lost 4 bases and J 6 bases, leaving 18 bases between the germline ends. The CDR3 is 16 residues long. The CDR3 protein is CASSVLISWLAGELFF. The CDR3 nucleotides are TGTGCCAGCAGTGTCCTTATATCGTGGTTGGCCGGGGAGCTGTTTTTT.

The chain couples TRBV15 to TRBJ2-7, with D unresolved. This CDR3 spans 15 amino acids. With 2 bases removed from V and 0 bases from J, the gap between germline ends came to 11 bases. Germline lookup yields CDR1 LNHNV and CDR2 YYDKDF (reference sequence). This chain's CDR3 is CATSRPGPGSYEQYV. CDR3 sequence (DNA): TGTGCCACCAGCAGACCGGGCCCTGGCTCCTACGAGCAGTACGTC.

This chain joins TRBV6-6 and TRBJ1-6, with D uncertain. V shed 2 bases and J shed 5 bases, with 4 bases lying between them. The CDR3 is 13 residues long. The germline V gene encodes CDR1 MNHNY and CDR2 SVGAGI (reference sequence). The CDR3 DNA is TGTGCCAGCAGTTACGGGAATAATTCACCCCTCCACTTT. Protein: CASSYGNNSPLHF.

The rearrangement links TRBV20-1 to TRBJ1-3; D call uncertain. In germline, CDR1 is DFQATT, CDR2 SNEGSKA (reference sequence). V lost 0 bases and J lost 3, with 24 bases in between. The CDR3 spans 19 residues. Here the CDR3 reads CSARDPSAGQFSGGNTIYF. DNA for the CDR3: TGCAGTGCTAGAGATCCCTCGGCAGGCCAATTCTCGGGTGGAAACACCATATATTTT.

The V and J genes are TRBV15 and TRBJ2-7, with TRBD2 matching over 8 bases. The CDR3 has 14 amino acids. Germline assignment: CDR1 LNHNV and CDR2 YYDKDF (reference sequence). The V segment lost 0 bases and the J segment 3 bases; nucleotides outside the gene matches: 1. The CDR3 nucleotides read TGTGCCACCAGCAGAGAGCGGGGGGACTACGAGCAGTACTTC. Protein sequence: CATSRERGDYEQYF.

This clonotype has more than one count but fewer than ten. The chain joins TRBV19 to TRBJ1-1; no clear D gene. The ends were cut back, 2 bases at V and 1 base at J, with 5 bases in the middle. The CDR3 covers 13 residues. The V gene's germline CDR1 is LNHDA and CDR2 SQIVND (reference sequence). The CDR3: CASSISENTEAFF. CDR3 in DNA: TGTGCCAGTAGTATAAGTGAGAACACTGAAGCTTTCTTT. Variable domain in full (rest from reference TRBV19 and TRBJ1-1): DGGITQSPKYLFRKEGQNVTLSCEQNLNHDAMYWYRQDPGQGLRLIYYSQIVNDFQKGDIAEGYSVSREKKESFPLTVTSAQKNPTAFYLCASSISENTEAFFGQGTRLTVV.

The table lists this clonotype with a few counts. Its ends do not fully match the called genes, so a read error is possible. V usage is TRBV18 and J usage is TRBJ1-2; 11 bases are shared with TRBD1. Germline V gives CDR1 KGHSH, CDR2 LQKENI. The CDR3 totals 14 residues. The DNA for the CDR3 is TGTGCCAGCTCACCACTTGGACAGGGGGCTCGGGTCGCCTTC. As protein: CASSPLGQGARVAF.

V gene TRBV20-1 combines with J gene TRBJ2-1, with TRBD2 matching over 12 bases. Germline lookup yields CDR1 DFQATT and CDR2 SNEGSKA (reference sequence). The length of the CDR3 is 17 residues. V lost 3 bases, J lost 4 bases, and 10 bases stayed unmatched. The CDR3 sequence: CSARERLAGASYNEQFF. The CDR3, as DNA: TGCAGTGCTAGGGAAAGACTAGCGGGGGCTTCGTACAATGAGCAGTTCTTC.

A few counts support this clonotype. The gene calls are TRBV9 and TRBJ2-3, with D possibly TRBD1 on 5 matching bases. The V gene lost 4 bases and the J gene lost 2 bases, with 11 bases spanning the gap. The CDR3 consists of 14 residues. CDR1 and CDR2 (germline): SGDLS, YYNGEE. This CDR3 reads CASSPRQNTDTQYF. The CDR3 region has the DNA TGTGCCAGCAGCCCACGACAGAACACAGATACGCAGTATTTT.

This clonotype has just a few counts. J is TRBJ2-2 and V is TRBV5-1; TRBD2 agrees at 11 bases. The CDR3 totals 20 residues. Germline values: CDR1 SGHRS, CDR2 YFSETQ. The junction had 18 bases not matched to a gene; V was cut back by 4 bases and J by 4 bases. The CDR3 loop is CASSPTPKTSGVPLTGELFF. Here the CDR3 DNA reads TGCGCCAGCAGCCCTACCCCTAAGACTAGCGGGGTGCCCCTCACCGGGGAGCTGTTTTTT.

The rearrangement links TRBV12-3 or TRBV12-4 to TRBJ2-1; D not certain. Trimming cost V 8 bases and J 7 bases, with 12 bases left between them. The CDR3 has 12 amino acids. CDR3 amino acids: CASATLGNEQFF. In DNA, the CDR3 is TGTGCCAGCGCTACGCTAGGAAATGAGCAGTTCTTC.

The rearrangement links TRBV6-5 to TRBJ2-2; D is undetermined. V dropped 1 base and J dropped 6 bases, with 6 bases sitting between them. CDR3 length equals 13 residues. Per the germline V gene, CDR1 is MNHEY and CDR2 is SVGAGI. The CDR3 protein is CASSYYRAGELFF. In nucleotides, the CDR3 is TGTGCCAGCAGTTACTACAGAGCCGGGGAGCTGTTTTTT.

The rearrangement links TRBV24-1 to TRBJ2-5; D perhaps matches TRBD2 (6 bases). The CDR3 has 15 amino acids. The germline CDR1 and CDR2 sequences are KGHDR and SFDVKD. Between the trimmed V and J ends, which lost 4 bases and 4 bases, there was a span of 15 bases. The CDR3 loop reads CATSDPTRGRETQYF. In nucleotides, the CDR3 is TGTGCCACCAGTGACCCAACACGGGGGAGAGAGACCCAGTACTTC.

The rearrangement links TRBV7-6 to TRBJ1-5; D ambiguous. CDR3 length: 14 amino acids. The germline CDR1 and CDR2 sequences are SGHVS and FNYEAQ. The V gene lost 2 bases and the J gene lost 5 bases, with 10 bases spanning the gap. This CDR3 is CASSLMGGHQPQHF. DNA for the CDR3: TGTGCCAGCAGCTTAATGGGAGGTCATCAGCCCCAGCATTTT. Full variable domain (rest looked up from reference TRBV7-6 and TRBJ1-5): GAGVSQSPRYKVTKRGQDVALRCDPISGHVSLYWYRQALGQGPEFLTYFNYEAQQDKSGLPNDRFSAERPEGSISTLTIQRTEQRDSAMYRCASSLMGGHQPQHFGDGTRLSIL.

The rearrangement joins TRBV18 to TRBJ1-2; a possible D gene is TRBD1 (6 bases). Germline values: CDR1 KGHSH, CDR2 LQKENI. There are 13 residues in the CDR3. V lost 3 bases, J lost 5 bases, and 10 bases lay in between. For the CDR3, the DNA is TGTGCCAGCTCACCCCCAGGGGAGTATGGCTACACCTTC. Amino acids: CASSPPGEYGYTF.